These 9 T cell receptor beta chains were sequenced from one sample in a study of naive and memory T cell subsets. No antigen has been identified for these receptors. Broader study findings: Especially in CD8 cells, naive repertoires contained a few larger clonotypes, possibly CD45RA-re-expressing memory cells.

Both TRBC1 and TRBC2 were covered by a beta constant-region primer of two equimolar oligonucleotides. The ligated cDNA underwent four PCR rounds using SP2 and nested alpha and beta constant-region primers. MiXCR, run by TCRdb on the UMI-ligation and nested PCR reads, gives a single entry per CDR3 protein. The table lists approximately 140,000 distinct CDR3 sequences, 22% of them singletons. The sequenced material came from naive CD4+ T cells from blood. These receptors were obtained from a human donor in good health.

This clonotype has ten or more counts. The chain carries TRBV28 and TRBJ2-7; 7 bases agree with TRBD1. CDR1 and CDR2 (germline): MDHEN, SYDVKM. With V trimmed by 2 bases and J by 3 bases, 4 bases remained unmatched. This CDR3 spans 14 amino acids. The CDR3 DNA reads as TGTGCCAGCAGTTTAGGGACAGTCCTCTACGAGCAGTACTTC. Its protein product is CASSLGTVLYEQYF.

The chain recombines TRBV28 with TRBJ2-7; D call uncertain. V lost 5 bases to trimming and J lost 0 bases, with 17 bases between them. This CDR3 spans 16 amino acids. Germline values: CDR1 MDHEN, CDR2 SYDVKM. CDR3: CASSPPDFLRSYEQYF. DNA of the CDR3: TGTGCCAGCAGTCCCCCAGACTTCTTGCGCTCCTACGAGCAGTACTTC.

A few counts support this clonotype. The gene calls are TRBV29-1 and TRBJ2-3; TRBD2 might be the D (6 bases). The V and J ends lost 7 bases and 4 bases respectively, with 18 bases between them. The CDR3 is 14 residues long. Germline V gene lookup returns CDR1 SQVTM and CDR2 ANQGSEA. The CDR3 coding sequence is TGCAGCGCTAGCCGGGAGATAAGGCCAGATACGCAGTATTTT. Amino acids: CSASREIRPDTQYF.

The chain uses TRBV6-6 and TRBJ2-3, with D tentatively TRBD1 or TRBD2 (6 bases each). This CDR3 region has 14 residues. Germline assignment: CDR1 MNHNY and CDR2 SVGAGI (reference sequence). With 7 bases removed from V and 3 bases from J, the gap between germline ends came to 14 bases. The CDR3 spells CASILQGTTDTQYF. The DNA for the CDR3 is TGTGCCAGCATACTTCAGGGGACTACAGATACGCAGTATTTT.

Concerning this clonotype itself: At one of its ends the junction is not consistent with the germline gene, which may arise from a read error. The genes are TRBV27 and TRBJ2-7; D assignment may be TRBD1 or TRBD2 (5 bases each). Per the germline V gene, CDR1 is MNHEY and CDR2 is SMNVEV (reference sequence). The CDR3 length is 15 residues. In DNA form, the CDR3 reads TGTGCCAGCAGTTTAAAGGCAGGGAGCTCCCACGAGCAGTACTTC. It is translated as CASSLKAGSSHEQYF.

The CDR3 nucleotides read TGTGCCAGCAGACCTAGGAGTATGAACATTCAGTACTTC. It encodes CASRPRSMNIQYF. This chain links TRBV7-2 with TRBJ2-4; D gene uncertain. The CDR3 spans 13 residues. CDR1 SGHTA and CDR2 FQGNSA come from the germline V gene. Trimming stripped 6 bases from V and 7 bases from J, with 13 bases between.

This chain joins TRBV20-1 and TRBJ2-7; possible D gene TRBD2, 5 bases. The ends were cut back, 6 bases at V and 5 bases at J, with 26 bases in the middle. CDR1 is DFQATT, CDR2 SNEGSKA, per germline (reference sequence). The CDR3 runs to 16 residues. CDR3 coding DNA: TGCAGTGCAATAGAGAGGGAGAAGCGGCTGAGGGACGAGCAGTACTTC. Translating it yields CSAIEREKRLRDEQYF.

The rearrangement uses TRBV29-1 and TRBJ1-2; D not certain. V dropped 5 bases and J dropped 2 bases, with 9 bases sitting between them. Germline V gene data show CDR1 as SQVTM and CDR2 as ANQGSEA. This CDR3 spans 12 amino acids. The CDR3 region has the DNA TGCAGCGTTACTGACACGAACTATGGCTACACCTTC. Protein sequence: CSVTDTNYGYTF.

This clonotype was seen many times. The gene calls are TRBV20-1 and TRBJ2-5, with 7 bases fitting TRBD2. V lost 1 base and J lost 2; bases outside the gene matches: 1. Germline assignment: CDR1 DFQATT and CDR2 SNEGSKA (reference sequence). The CDR3 extends over 13 amino acids. The CDR3 DNA is TGCAGTGCTAGAGTAGCGGGTCAAGAGACCCAGTACTTC. Translation gives CSARVAGQETQYF.